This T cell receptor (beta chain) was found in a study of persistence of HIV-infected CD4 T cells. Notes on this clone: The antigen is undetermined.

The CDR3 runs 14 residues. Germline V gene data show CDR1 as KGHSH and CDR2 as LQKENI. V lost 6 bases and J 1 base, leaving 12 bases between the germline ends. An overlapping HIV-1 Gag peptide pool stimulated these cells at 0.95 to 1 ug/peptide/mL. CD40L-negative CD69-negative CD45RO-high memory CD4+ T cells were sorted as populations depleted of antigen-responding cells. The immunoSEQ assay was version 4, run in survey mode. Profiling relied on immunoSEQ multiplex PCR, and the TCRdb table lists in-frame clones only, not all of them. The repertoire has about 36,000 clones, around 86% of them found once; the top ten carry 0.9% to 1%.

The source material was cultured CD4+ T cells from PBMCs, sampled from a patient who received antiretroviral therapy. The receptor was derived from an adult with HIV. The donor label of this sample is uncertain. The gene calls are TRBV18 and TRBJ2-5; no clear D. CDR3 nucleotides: TGTGCCAGCTCCCCTCCCGAACCCCAAGAGACCCAGTACTTC. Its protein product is CASSPPEPQETQYF.